This T cell receptor beta chain was recovered during a study of OX40 agonist ivuxolimab in advanced cancers. This clone is large within its sample. Clones were read by immunoSEQ multiplex PCR, and TCRdb kept only the in-frame ones, dropping some. This table holds approximately 6,000 clones, 77% found once. CDR1 is SEHNR and CDR2 is FQNEAQ in the germline V gene (reference sequence). V dropped 4 bases and J dropped 8 bases, with 11 bases sitting between them. The CDR3 length is 13 residues. Sample: CD4+ or CD8+ T cells sorted from blood, taken in a trial of the OX40 agonist ivuxolimab. The chain is built from TRBV7-9 and TRBJ1-4; D is unclear. The TCR comes from an adult with an advanced solid tumor such as melanoma, head and neck, liver or kidney cancer. Written as DNA, the CDR3 is TGTGCCAGCAGCTCCCAGGACGGCGAAAAACTGTTTTTT. Translated, it gives CASSSQDGEKLFF.